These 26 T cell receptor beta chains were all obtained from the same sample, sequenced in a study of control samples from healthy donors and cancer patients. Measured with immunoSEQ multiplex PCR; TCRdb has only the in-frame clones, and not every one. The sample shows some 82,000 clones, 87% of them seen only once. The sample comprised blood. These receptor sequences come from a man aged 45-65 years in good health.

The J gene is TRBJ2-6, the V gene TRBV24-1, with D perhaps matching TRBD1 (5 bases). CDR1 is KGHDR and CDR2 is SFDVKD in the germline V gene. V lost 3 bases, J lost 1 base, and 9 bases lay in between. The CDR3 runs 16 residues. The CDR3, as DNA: TGTGCCACCAGTGATCCAGGGTTTTCTGGGGCCAACGTCCTGACTTTC. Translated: CATSDPGFSGANVLTF.

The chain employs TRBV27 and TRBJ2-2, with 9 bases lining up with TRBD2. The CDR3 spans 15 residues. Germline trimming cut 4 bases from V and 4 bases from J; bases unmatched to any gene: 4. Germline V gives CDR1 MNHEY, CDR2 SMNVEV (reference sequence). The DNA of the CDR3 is TGTGCCAGCAGTTGGGTAGCGGGAGTCACCGGGGAGCTGTTTTTT. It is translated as CASSWVAGVTGELFF.

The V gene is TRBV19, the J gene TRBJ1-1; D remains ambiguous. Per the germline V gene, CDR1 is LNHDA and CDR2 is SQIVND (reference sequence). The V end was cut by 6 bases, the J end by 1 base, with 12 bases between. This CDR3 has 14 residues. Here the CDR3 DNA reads TGTGCCAGTAGCCTGGCAGGATCGAACACTGAAGCTTTCTTT. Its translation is CASSLAGSNTEAFF.

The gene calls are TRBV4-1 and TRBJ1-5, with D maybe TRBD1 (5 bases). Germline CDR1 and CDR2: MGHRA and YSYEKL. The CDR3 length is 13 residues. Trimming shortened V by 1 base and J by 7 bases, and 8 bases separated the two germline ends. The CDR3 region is CASSQVGVQPQHF. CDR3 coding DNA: TGCGCCAGCAGCCAAGTGGGGGTACAGCCCCAGCATTTT.

CDR3 sequence reads: CASSARIPGLAGDNEQFF. In DNA, the CDR3 is TGTGCCAGCAGCGCGCGTATTCCGGGACTAGCGGGGGACAATGAGCAGTTCTTC. The chain uses TRBV7-2 and TRBJ2-1; 14 nucleotides line up with TRBD2. The V gene end was trimmed by 5 bases and the J gene end by 5 bases; junction bases not matched to a gene: 11. The CDR3 extends over 18 amino acids. Per germline, CDR1 SGHTA and CDR2 FQGNSA. The entire variable domain, with the rest obtained from reference TRBV7-2 and TRBJ2-1, is as follows: GAGVSQSPSNKVTEKGKDVELRCDPISGHTALYWYRQSLGQGLEFLIYFQGNSAPDKSGLPSDRFSAERTGGSVSTLTIQRTQQEDSAVYLCASSARIPGLAGDNEQFFGPGTRLTVL.

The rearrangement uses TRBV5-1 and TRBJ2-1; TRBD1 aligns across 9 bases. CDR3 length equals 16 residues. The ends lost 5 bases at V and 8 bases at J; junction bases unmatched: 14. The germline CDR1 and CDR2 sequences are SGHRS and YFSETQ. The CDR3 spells CASRRATGGLVDEQFF. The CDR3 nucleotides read TGCGCCAGCAGACGTGCAACAGGGGGCCTTGTTGATGAGCAGTTCTTC.

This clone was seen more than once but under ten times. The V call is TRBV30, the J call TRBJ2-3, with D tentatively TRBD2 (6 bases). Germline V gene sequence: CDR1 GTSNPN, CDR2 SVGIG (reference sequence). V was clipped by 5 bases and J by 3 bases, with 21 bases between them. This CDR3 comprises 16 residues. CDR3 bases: TGTGCCTGGGAAATACGGAAAGCGGGTGAGACAGATACGCAGTATTTT. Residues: CAWEIRKAGETDTQYF.

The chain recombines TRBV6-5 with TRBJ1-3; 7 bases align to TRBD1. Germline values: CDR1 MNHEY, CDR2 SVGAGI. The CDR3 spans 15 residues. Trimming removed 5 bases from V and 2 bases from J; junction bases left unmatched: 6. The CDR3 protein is CASSQQGPPGNTIYF. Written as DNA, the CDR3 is TGTGCCAGCAGTCAACAGGGGCCCCCTGGAAACACCATATATTTT.

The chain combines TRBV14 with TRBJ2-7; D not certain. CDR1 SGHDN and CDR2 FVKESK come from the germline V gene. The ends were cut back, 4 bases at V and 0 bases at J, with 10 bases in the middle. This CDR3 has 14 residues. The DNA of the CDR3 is TGTGCCAGCAGCCGGGGTGGCGACTCCTACGAGCAGTACGTC. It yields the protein CASSRGGDSYEQYV.

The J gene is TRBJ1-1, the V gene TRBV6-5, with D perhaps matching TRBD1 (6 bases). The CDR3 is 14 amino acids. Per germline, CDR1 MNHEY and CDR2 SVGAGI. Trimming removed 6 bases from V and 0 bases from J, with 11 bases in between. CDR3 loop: CASSYTGLNTEAFF. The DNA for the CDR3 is TGTGCCAGCAGCTATACAGGGTTGAACACTGAAGCTTTCTTT.

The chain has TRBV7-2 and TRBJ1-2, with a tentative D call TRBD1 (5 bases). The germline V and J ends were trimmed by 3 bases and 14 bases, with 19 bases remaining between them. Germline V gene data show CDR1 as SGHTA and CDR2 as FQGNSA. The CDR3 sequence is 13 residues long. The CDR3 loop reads CASSLGDSPSKTF. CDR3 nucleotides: TGTGCCAGCAGCTTGGGCGACAGCCCCTCTAAAACCTTC.

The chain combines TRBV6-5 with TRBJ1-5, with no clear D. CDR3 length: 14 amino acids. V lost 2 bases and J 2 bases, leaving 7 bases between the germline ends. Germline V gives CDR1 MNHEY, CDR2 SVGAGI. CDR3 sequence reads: CASSYGQGNQPQHF. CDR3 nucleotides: TGTGCCAGCAGTTACGGTCAGGGCAATCAGCCCCAGCATTTT.

The CDR3 DNA reads as TGTGCCATCAGTGAGTCGGACACCGGGGAGCTGTTTTTT. Amino acid sequence: CAISESDTGELFF. This chain connects TRBV10-3 to TRBJ2-2; D ambiguous. Germline lookup yields CDR1 ENHRY and CDR2 SYGVKD. The V and J ends lost 0 bases and 3 bases respectively, with 2 bases between them. CDR3 size: 13 residues.

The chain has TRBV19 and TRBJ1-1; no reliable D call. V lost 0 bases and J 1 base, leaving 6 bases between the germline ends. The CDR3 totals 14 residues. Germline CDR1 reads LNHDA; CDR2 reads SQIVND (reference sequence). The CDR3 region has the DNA TGTGCCAGTAGTATAGAGCGCGGGAACACTGAAGCTTTCTTT. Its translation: CASSIERGNTEAFF.

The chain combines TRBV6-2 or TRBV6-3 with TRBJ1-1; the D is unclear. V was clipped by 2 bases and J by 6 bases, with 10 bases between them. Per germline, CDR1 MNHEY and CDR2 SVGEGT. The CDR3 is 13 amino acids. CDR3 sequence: CASSYGIYSEAFF. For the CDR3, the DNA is TGTGCCAGCAGTTACGGAATATATTCTGAAGCTTTCTTT.

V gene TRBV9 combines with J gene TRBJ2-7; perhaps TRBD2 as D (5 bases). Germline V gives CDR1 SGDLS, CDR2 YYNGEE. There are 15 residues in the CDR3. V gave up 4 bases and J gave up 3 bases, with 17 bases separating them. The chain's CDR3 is CASSPSGSEVYEQYF. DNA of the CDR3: TGTGCCAGCAGCCCCTCGGGGTCAGAGGTCTACGAGCAGTACTTC.

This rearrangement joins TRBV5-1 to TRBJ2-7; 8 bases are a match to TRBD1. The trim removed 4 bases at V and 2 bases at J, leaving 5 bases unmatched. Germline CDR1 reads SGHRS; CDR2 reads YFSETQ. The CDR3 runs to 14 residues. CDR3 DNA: TGCGCCAGCAGCGTGACAGGGGAGGCCTACGAGCAGTACGTC. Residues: CASSVTGEAYEQYV.

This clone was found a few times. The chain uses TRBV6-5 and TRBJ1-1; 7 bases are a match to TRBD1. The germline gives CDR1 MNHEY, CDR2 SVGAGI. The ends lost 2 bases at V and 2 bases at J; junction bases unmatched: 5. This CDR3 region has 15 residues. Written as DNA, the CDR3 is TGTGCCAGCAGTTACCTAGGGGGCGAAAACACTGAAGCTTTCTTT. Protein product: CASSYLGGENTEAFF.

Here the CDR3 reads CASSPKDRGQVGELFF. CDR3 nucleotides: TGTGCCAGCAGCCCAAAGGACAGGGGGCAGGTCGGGGAGCTGTTTTTT. The chain carries TRBV11-1 and TRBJ2-2, with 11 nucleotides matching TRBD1. The CDR3 covers 16 residues. Germline V gene lookup returns CDR1 SGHAT and CDR2 FQDESV (reference sequence). Trimming took 5 bases from V and 7 from J; bases not matched to a gene: 9.

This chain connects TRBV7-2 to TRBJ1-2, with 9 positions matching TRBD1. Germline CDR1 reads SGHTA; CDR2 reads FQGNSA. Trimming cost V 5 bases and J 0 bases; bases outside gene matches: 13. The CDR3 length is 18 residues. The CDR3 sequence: CASSLIAGTGSTNYGYTF. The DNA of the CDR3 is TGTGCCAGCAGCCTTATAGCCGGGACAGGGAGTACTAACTATGGCTACACCTTC.

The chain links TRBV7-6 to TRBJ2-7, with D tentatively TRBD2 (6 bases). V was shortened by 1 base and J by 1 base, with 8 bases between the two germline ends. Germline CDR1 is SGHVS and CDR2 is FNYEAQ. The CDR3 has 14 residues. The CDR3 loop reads CASSLGRGSYEQYF. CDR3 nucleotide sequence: TGTGCCAGCAGCTTAGGACGGGGGTCCTACGAGCAGTACTTC. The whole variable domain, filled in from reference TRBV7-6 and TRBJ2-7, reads GAGVSQSPRYKVTKRGQDVALRCDPISGHVSLYWYRQALGQGPEFLTYFNYEAQQDKSGLPNDRFSAERPEGSISTLTIQRTEQRDSAMYRCASSLGRGSYEQYFGPGTRLTVT.

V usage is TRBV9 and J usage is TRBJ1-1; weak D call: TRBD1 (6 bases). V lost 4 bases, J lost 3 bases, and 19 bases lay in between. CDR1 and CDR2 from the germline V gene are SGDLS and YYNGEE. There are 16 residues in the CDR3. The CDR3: CASSLRPAGEDTEAFF. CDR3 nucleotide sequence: TGTGCCAGCAGCTTGAGGCCCGCAGGGGAGGACACTGAAGCTTTCTTT.

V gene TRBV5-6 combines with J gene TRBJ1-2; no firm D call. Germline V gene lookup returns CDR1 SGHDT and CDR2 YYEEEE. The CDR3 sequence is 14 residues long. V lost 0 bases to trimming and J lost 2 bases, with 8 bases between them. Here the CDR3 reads CASSLVGENYGYTF. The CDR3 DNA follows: TGTGCCAGCAGCTTGGTGGGTGAGAACTATGGCTACACCTTC.

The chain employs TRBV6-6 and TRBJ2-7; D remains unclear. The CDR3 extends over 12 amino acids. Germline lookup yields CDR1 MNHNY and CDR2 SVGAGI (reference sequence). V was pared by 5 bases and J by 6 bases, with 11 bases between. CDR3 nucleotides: TGTGCCAGCAGTCCCTTGGTTGGCGAGCAGTACTTC. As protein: CASSPLVGEQYF.

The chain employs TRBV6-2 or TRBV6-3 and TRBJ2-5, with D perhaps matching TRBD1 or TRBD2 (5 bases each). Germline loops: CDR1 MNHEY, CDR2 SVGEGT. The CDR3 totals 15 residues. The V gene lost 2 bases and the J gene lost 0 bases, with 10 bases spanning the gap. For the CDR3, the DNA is TGTGCCAGCAGTTACCTGGGGACGGACCAAGAGACCCAGTACTTC. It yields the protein CASSYLGTDQETQYF.

CDR3 sequence (DNA): TGTGCCAGCTCATCCTCAGGGGGCGAACTGTTTTTT. Translating it yields CASSSSGGELFF. The chain couples TRBV18 to TRBJ1-4, with 8 nucleotides matching TRBD1. From germline, CDR1 is KGHSH and CDR2 LQKENI. The CDR3 runs to 12 residues. Trimming at V came to 5 bases and at J to 12 bases, leaving 5 bases not matched to a gene. Using reference TRBV18 and TRBJ1-4 for the parts outside the CDR3, the full variable domain is NAGVMQNPRHLVRRRGQEARLRCSPMKGHSHVYWYRQLPEEGLKFMVYLQKENIIDESGMPKERFSAEFPKEGPSILRIQQVVRGDSAAYFCASSSSGGELFFGSGTQLSVL.